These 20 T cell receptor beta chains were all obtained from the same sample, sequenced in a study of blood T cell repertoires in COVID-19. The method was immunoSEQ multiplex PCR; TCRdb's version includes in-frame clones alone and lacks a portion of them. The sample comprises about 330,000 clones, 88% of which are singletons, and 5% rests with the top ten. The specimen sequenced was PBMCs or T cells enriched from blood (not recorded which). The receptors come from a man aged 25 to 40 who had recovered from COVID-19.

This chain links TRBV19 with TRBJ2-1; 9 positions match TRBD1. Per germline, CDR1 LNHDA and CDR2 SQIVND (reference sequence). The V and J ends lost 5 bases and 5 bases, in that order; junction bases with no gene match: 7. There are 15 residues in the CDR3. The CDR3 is CASSLGQGSHNEQFF. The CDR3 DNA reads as TGTGCCAGTAGTCTTGGACAGGGGTCACACAATGAGCAGTTCTTC.

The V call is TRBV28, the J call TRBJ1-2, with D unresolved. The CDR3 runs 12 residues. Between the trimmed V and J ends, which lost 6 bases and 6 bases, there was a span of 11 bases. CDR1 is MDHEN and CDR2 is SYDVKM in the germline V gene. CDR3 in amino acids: CASRETGDGYTF. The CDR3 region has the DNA TGTGCCAGCAGGGAGACGGGAGATGGCTACACCTTC.

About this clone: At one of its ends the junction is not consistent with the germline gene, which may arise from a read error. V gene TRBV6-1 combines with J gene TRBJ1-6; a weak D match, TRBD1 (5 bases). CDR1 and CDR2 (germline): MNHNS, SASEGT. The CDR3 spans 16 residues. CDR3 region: CASSEGAGRENSALHF. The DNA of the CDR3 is TGTGCCAGCAGTGAAGGTGCGGGACGAGAAAATTCAGCCCTCCACTTT.

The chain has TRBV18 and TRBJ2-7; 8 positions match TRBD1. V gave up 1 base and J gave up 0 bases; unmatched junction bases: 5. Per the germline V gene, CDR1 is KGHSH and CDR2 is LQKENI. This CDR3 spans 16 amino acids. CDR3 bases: TGTGCCAGCTCACCACTTGCAGGGACAGGCTCCTACGAGCAGTACTTC. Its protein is CASSPLAGTGSYEQYF.

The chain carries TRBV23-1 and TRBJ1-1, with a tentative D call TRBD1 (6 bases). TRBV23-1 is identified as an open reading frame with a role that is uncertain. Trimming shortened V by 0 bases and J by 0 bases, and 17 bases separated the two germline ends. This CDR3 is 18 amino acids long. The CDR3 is CASSQSFQGREMNTEAFF. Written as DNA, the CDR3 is TGCGCCAGCAGTCAATCGTTCCAGGGGCGGGAGATGAACACTGAAGCTTTCTTT.

Here the CDR3 DNA reads TGTGCCATCAGTGATTCAGGGACTACGAGCACAGATACGCAGTATTTT. It specifies CAISDSGTTSTDTQYF. V and J are TRBV10-3 and TRBJ2-3, with TRBD2 matching over 7 bases. Trimming removed 3 bases from V and 0 bases from J; junction bases left unmatched: 6. Germline CDR1 reads ENHRY; CDR2 reads SYGVKD. This CDR3 has 16 amino acids.

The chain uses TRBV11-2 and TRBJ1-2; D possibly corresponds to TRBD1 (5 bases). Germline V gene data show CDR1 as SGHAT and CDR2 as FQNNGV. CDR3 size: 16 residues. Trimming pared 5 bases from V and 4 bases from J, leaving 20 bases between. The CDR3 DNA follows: TGTGCCAGCAGCCCTTTAGGGAGCGCCGGGGGCTATGGCTACACCTTC. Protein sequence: CASSPLGSAGGYGYTF.

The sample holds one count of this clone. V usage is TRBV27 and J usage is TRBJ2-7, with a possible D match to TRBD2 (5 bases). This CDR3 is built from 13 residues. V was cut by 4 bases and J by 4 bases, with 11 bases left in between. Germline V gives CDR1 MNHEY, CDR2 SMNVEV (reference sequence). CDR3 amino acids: CASSWGVPYEQYF. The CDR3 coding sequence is TGTGCCAGCAGTTGGGGAGTCCCATACGAGCAGTACTTC.

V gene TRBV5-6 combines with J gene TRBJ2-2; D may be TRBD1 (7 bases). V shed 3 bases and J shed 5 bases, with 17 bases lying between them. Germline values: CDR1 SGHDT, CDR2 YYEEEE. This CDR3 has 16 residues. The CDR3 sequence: CASSWGLTGTTGELFF. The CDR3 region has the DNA TGTGCCAGCAGCTGGGGGTTGACAGGGACTACCGGGGAGCTGTTTTTT.

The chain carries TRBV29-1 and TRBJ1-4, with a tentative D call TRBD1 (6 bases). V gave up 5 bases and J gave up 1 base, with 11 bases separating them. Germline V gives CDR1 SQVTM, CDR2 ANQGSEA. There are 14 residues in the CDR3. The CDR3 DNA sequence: TGCAGCGTTACAGAAGGGGGAACTAATGAAAAACTGTTTTTT. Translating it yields CSVTEGGTNEKLFF.

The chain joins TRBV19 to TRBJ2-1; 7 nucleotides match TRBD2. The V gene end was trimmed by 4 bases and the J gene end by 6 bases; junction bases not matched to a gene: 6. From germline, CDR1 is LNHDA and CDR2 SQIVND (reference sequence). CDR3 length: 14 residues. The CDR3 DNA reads TGTGCCAGTAGTAAGGAGGGAGGGACCAATGAGCAGTTCTTC. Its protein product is CASSKEGGTNEQFF.

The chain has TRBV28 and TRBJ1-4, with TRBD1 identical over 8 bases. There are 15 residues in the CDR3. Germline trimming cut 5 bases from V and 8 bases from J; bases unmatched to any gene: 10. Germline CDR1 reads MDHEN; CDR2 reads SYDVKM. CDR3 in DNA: TGTGCCAGCAGTATTCCGGGACAGGCTCGGGAAAAACTGTTTTTT. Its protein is CASSIPGQAREKLFF. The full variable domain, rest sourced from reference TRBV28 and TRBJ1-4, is DVKVTQSSRYLVKRTGEKVFLECVQDMDHENMFWYRQDPGLGLRLIYFSYDVKMKEKGDIPEGYSVSREKKERFSLILESASTNQTSMYLCASSIPGQAREKLFFGSGTQLSVL.

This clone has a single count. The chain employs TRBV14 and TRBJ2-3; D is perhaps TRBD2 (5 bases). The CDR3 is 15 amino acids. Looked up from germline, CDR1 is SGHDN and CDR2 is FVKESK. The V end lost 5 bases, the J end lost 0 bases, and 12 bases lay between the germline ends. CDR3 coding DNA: TGTGCCAGCAGCGCCCCGACTACAAGCACAGATACGCAGTATTTT. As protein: CASSAPTTSTDTQYF.

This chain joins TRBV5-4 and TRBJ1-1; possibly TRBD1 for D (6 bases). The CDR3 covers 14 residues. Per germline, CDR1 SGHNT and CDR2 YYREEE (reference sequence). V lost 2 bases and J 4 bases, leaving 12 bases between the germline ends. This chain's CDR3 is CASSFAGVGTEAFF. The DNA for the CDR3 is TGTGCCAGCAGCTTCGCAGGGGTTGGCACTGAAGCTTTCTTT.

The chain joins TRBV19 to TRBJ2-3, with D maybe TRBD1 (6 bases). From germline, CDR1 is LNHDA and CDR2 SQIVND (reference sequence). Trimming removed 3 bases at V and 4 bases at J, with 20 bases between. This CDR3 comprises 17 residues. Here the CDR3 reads CASSIGDKAGYPDTQYF. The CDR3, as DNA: TGTGCCAGTAGTATCGGGGACAAGGCAGGATATCCAGATACGCAGTATTTT.

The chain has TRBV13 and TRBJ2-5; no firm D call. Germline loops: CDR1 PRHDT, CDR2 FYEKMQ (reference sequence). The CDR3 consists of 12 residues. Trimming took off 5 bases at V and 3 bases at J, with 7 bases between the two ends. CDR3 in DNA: TGTGCCAGCAGCCACTCCGAAGAGACCCAGTACTTC. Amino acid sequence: CASSHSEETQYF.

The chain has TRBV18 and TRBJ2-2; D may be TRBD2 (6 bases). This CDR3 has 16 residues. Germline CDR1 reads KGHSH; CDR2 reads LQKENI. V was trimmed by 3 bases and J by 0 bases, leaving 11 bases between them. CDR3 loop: CASSPEGGANTGELFF. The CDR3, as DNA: TGTGCCAGCTCACCGGAGGGAGGCGCGAACACCGGGGAGCTGTTTTTT.

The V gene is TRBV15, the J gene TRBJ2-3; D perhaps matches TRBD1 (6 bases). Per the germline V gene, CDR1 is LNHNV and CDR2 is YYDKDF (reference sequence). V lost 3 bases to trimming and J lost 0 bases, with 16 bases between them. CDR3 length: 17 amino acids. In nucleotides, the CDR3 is TGTGCCACCAGCAGCAGTACGGGACACCTAAGCACAGATACGCAGTATTTT. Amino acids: CATSSSTGHLSTDTQYF.

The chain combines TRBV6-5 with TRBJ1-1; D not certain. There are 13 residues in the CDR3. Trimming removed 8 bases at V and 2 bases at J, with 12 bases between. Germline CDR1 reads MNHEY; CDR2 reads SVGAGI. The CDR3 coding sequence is TGTGCCAGCCGCCGAGGGTTTAACACTGAAGCTTTCTTT. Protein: CASRRGFNTEAFF.

DNA of the CDR3: TGCAGCGTTGGACAGGGGGGCGAGCCCCAGCATTTT. The encoded protein is CSVGQGGEPQHF. The chain recombines TRBV29-1 with TRBJ1-5; 9 bases align to TRBD1. This CDR3 is 12 amino acids long. Germline CDR1 and CDR2: SQVTM and ANQGSEA. J gave up 8 bases and V 4 bases, and 3 bases lay outside the gene matches.